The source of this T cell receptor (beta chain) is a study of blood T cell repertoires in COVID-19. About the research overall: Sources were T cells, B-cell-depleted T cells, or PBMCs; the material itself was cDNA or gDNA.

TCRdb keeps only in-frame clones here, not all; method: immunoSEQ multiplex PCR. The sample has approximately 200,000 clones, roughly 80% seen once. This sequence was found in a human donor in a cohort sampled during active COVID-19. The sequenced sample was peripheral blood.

CDR3 nucleotide sequence: TGTGCCAGCAGCTTCGGACTACCTGGTCGAGGCGAGCAGTACTTC. Amino acids: CASSFGLPGRGEQYF. The chain couples TRBV7-2 to TRBJ2-7; tentative D call: TRBD2 (6 bases). With 3 bases removed from V and 6 bases from J, the gap between germline ends came to 18 bases. Germline assignment: CDR1 SGHTA and CDR2 FQGNSA. This CDR3 has 15 amino acids.